The entry that follows covers one T cell receptor (beta chain) sequence. Other DNA sequences from this sample encode an identical CDR3 as well. The protocol was immunoSEQ multiplex PCR, while the TCRdb copy is restricted to in-frame clones and leaves out a portion. This table holds about 2.1 million clones, 85% to 95% found once. Naive-designated CD8 cells lacked CD45RO, were positively enriched for CCR7, and omitted terminally differentiated effector memory CD45RA+ cells. Trimming stripped 6 bases from V and 2 bases from J, with 13 bases between. The germline CDR1 and CDR2 sequences are MDHEN and SYDVKM. There are 14 residues in the CDR3. The sample belongs to a study of shared clonotypes between healthy human individuals.

The gene calls are TRBV28 and TRBJ2-5; the D gene is possibly TRBD1 (5 bases). This sequence was found in a man younger than 30 in good health. Some clones in this sample may be carry-over from other donors' samples. Sequenced input: naive CD8+ T cells from PBMCs. This CDR3 reads CASSWTSEQETQYF. CDR3 DNA: TGTGCCAGCAGCTGGACAAGCGAGCAAGAGACCCAGTACTTC.